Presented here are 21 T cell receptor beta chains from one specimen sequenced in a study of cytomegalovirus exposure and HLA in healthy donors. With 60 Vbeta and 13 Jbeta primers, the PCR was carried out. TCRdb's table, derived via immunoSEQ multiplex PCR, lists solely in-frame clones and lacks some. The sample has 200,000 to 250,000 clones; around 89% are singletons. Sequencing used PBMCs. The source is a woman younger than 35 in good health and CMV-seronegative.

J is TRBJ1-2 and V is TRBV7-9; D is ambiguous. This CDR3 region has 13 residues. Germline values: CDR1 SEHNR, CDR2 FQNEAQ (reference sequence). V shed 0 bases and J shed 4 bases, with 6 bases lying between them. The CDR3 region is CASSLAAGYGYTF. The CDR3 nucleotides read TGTGCCAGCAGCTTAGCGGCTGGCTATGGCTACACCTTC.

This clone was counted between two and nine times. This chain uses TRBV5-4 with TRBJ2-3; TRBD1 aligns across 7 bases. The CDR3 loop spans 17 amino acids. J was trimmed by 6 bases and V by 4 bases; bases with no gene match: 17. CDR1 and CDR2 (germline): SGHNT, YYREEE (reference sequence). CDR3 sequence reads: CASSLLIFGQVDDTQYF. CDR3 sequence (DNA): TGTGCCAGCAGCCTTCTGATTTTCGGACAGGTTGACGATACGCAGTATTTT.

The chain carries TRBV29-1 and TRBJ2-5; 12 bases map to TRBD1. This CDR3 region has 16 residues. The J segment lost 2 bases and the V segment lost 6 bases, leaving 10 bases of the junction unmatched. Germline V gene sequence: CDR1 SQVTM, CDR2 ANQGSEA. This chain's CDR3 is CSVAGTGGAGQETQYF. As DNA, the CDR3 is TGCAGCGTAGCCGGGACAGGGGGCGCCGGGCAAGAGACCCAGTACTTC.

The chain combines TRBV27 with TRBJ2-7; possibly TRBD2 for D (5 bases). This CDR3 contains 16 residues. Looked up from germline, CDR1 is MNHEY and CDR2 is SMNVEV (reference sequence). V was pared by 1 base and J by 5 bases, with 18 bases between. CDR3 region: CASSLYTGLMIDEQYF. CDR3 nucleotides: TGTGCCAGCAGTTTATATACGGGATTAATGATTGACGAGCAGTACTTC.

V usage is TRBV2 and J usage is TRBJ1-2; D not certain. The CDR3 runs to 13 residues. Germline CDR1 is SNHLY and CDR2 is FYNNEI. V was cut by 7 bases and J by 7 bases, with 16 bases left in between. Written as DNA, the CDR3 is TGTGCCAGCATGAGAGACGGCGGCGGTGGCTACACCTTC. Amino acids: CASMRDGGGGYTF.

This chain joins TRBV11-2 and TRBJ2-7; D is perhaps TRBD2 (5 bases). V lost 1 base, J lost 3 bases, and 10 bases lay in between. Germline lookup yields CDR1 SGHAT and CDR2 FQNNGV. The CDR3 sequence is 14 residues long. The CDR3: CASSLGGIVYEQYF. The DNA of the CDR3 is TGTGCCAGCAGCTTAGGAGGGATAGTCTACGAGCAGTACTTC.

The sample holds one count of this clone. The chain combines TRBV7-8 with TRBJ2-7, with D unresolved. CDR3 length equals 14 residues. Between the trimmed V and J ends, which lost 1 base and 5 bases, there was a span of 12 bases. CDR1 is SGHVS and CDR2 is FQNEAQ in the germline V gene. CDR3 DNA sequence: TGTGCCAGCAGCTTAGTTTTGGGTAGCAACGAGCAGTACTTC. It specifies CASSLVLGSNEQYF.

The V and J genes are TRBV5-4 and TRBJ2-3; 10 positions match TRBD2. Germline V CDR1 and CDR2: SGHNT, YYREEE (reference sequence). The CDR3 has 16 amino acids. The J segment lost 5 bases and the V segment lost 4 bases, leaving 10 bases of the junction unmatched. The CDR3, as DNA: TGTGCCAGCAGCCGGGGGGCTAGCGGGGGCGGAGATACGCAGTATTTT. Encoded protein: CASSRGASGGGDTQYF.

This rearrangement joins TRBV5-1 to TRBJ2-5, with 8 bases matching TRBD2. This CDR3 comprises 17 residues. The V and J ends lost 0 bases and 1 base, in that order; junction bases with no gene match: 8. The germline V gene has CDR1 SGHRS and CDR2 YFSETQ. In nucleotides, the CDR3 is TGCGCCAGCAGCTTGGGGTACGGCGGGGGGATCCAAGAGACCCAGTACTTC. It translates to CASSLGYGGGIQETQYF.

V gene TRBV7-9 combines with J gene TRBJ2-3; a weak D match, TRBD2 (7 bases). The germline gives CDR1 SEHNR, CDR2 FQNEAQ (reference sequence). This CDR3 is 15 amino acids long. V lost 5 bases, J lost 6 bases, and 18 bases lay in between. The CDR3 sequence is CASSDEGGTPDTQYF. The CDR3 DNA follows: TGTGCCAGCAGCGACGAGGGGGGGACCCCGGATACGCAGTATTTT.

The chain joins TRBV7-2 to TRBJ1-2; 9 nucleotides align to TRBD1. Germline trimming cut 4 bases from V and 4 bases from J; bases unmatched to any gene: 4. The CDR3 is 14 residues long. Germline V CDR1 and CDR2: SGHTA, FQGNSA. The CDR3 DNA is TGTGCCAGCAGCTCACAGGGGGCGGCCTATGGCTACACCTTC. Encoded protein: CASSSQGAAYGYTF. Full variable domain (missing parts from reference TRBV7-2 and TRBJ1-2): GAGVSQSPSNKVTEKGKDVELRCDPISGHTALYWYRQSLGQGLEFLIYFQGNSAPDKSGLPSDRFSAERTGGSVSTLTIQRTQQEDSAVYLCASSSQGAAYGYTFGSGTRLTVV.

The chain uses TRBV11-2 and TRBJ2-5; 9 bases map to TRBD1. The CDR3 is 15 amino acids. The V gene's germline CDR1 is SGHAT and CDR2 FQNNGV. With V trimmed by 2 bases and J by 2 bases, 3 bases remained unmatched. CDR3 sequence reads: CASSLTGGRQETQYF. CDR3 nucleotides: TGTGCCAGCAGCTTAACAGGGGGCCGGCAAGAGACCCAGTACTTC.

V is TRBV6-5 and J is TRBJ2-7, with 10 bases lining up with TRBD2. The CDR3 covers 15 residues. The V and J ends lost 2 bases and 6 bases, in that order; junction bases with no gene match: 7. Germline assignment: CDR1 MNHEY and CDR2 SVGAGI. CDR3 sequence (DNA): TGTGCCAGCAGTTACGAGCCTAGCGGGAGCACCGAGCAGTACTTC. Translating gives CASSYEPSGSTEQYF.

The CDR3 bases are TGTGCCAGCAATTCCGGGTCTAGCGTTGGTGAGCAGTTCTTC. Protein sequence: CASNSGSSVGEQFF. The chain is built from TRBV9 and TRBJ2-1; perhaps TRBD2 as D (6 bases). V lost 6 bases and J 9 bases, leaving 19 bases between the germline ends. Germline V lookup: CDR1 SGDLS, CDR2 YYNGEE. CDR3 length equals 14 residues.

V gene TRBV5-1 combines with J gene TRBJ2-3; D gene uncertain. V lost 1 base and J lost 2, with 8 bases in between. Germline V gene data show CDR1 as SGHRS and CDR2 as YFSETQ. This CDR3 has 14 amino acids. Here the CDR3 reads CASSLNYITDTQYF. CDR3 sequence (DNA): TGCGCCAGCAGCTTGAACTATATCACAGATACGCAGTATTTT. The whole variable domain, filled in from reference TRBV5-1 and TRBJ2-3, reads KAGVTQTPRYLIKTRGQQVTLSCSPISGHRSVSWYQQTPGQGLQFLFEYFSETQRNKGNFPGRFSGRQFSNSRSEMNVSTLELGDSALYLCASSLNYITDTQYFGPGTRLTVL.

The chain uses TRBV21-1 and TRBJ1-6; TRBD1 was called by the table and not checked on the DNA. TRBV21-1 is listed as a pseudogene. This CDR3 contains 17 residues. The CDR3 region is CASSTEQWTPANSPLHF. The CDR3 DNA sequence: TGTGCCAGCAGTACCGAACAGTGGACACCGGCTAATTCACCCCTCCACTTT.

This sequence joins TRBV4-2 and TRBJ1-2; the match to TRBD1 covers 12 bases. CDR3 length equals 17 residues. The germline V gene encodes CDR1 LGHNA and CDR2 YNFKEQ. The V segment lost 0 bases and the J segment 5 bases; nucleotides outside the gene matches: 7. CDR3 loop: CASSQDQGTGGEYGYTF. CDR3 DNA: TGTGCCAGCAGCCAAGACCAGGGGACAGGGGGCGAGTATGGCTACACCTTC.

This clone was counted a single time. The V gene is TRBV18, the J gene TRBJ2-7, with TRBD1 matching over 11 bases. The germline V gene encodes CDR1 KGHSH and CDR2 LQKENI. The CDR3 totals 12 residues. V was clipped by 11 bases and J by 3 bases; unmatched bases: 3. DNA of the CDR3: TGTGCCGCCGGGACAGGGGGCTACGAGCAGTACTTC. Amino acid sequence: CAAGTGGYEQYF.

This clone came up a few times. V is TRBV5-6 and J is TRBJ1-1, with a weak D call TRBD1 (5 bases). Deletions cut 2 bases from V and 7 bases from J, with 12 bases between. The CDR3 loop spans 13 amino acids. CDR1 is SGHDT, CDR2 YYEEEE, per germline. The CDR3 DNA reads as TGTGCCAGCAGCTTTGGCAGGGATCTTGAAGCTTTCTTT. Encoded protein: CASSFGRDLEAFF. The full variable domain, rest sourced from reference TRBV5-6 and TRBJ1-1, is DAGVTQSPTHLIKTRGQQVTLRCSPKSGHDTVSWYQQALGQGPQFIFQYYEEEERQRGNFPDRFSGHQFPNYSSELNVNALLLGDSALYLCASSFGRDLEAFFGQGTRLTVV.

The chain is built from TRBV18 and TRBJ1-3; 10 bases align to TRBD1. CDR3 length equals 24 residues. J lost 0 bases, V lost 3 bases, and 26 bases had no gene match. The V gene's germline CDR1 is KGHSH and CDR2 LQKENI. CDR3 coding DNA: TGTGCCAGCTCACCGATATATCTGGGCGCGCTAAAGGGACAGGGGCTTAGCTCTGGAAACACCATATATTTT. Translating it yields CASSPIYLGALKGQGLSSGNTIYF.

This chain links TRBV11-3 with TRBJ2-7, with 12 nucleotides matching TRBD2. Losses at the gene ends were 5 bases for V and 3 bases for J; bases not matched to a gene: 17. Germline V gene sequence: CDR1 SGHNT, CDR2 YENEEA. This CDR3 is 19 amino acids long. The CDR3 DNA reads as TGTGCCAGCAGCCCGCCCCCCGGACTAGCGGGAAGGATGGGCTACGAGCAGTACTTC. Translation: CASSPPPGLAGRMGYEQYF. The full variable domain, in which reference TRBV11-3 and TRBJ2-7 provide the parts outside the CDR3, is EAGVVQSPRYKIIEKKQPVAFWCNPISGHNTLYWYLQNLGQGPELLIRYENEEAVDDSQLPKDRFSAERLKGVDSTLKIQPAELGDSAVYLCASSPPPGLAGRMGYEQYFGPGTRLTVT.